This T cell receptor (beta chain) was profiled in a study of cytomegalovirus exposure and HLA in healthy donors. PCR primers comprised 60 Vbeta and 13 Jbeta primers. Method: immunoSEQ multiplex PCR; TCRdb's copy keeps in-frame clones and lacks some. The sample contains about 160,000 clones, approximately 79% of which appear only once. The CDR3 has 14 amino acids. Per germline, CDR1 KGHSH and CDR2 LQKENI. The germline V and J ends were trimmed by 5 bases and 1 base, with 11 bases remaining between them. This chain connects TRBV18 to TRBJ1-2, with D tentatively TRBD1 (5 bases). Input material: PBMCs. This clonotype was sampled from a woman in her fifties or sixties in good health and CMV-seropositive. The CDR3 DNA follows: TGTGCCAGCTCAAAACCGACAGATAACTATGGCTACACCTTC. It is translated as CASSKPTDNYGYTF.